Listed below are T cell receptor beta chains from one sample, sequenced in a study of blood T cells in healthy people across ages. TCRdb itself ran the 5' RACE reads through MiXCR, one entry per CDR3 protein. The sample lists some 1,800,000 distinct CDR3 sequences, roughly two fifths occurring once. Sample: blood. Source of these receptors: a human donor in good health. Each CDR3 is given with its conserved first and last residue. Fields, in order: clone size, V gene, J gene, CDR3 length, CDR3 protein. Clone sizes are given selectively: once, few, many, or a class where the clone is expanded.

>-|TRBV7-8|TRBJ1-2|12
CASSPFQDGYTF
>few|TRBV28|TRBJ1-6|14
CASRGTGEDSPLHF
>few|TRBV28|TRBJ1-6|12
CASSLQGTPLHF
>few|TRBV12-3/TRBV12-4|TRBJ2-7|16
CASSSAVGGGSYEQYF
>once|TRBV20-1|TRBJ1-1|13
CSANLPTGTEAFF
>-|TRBV19|TRBJ2-3|12
CASSTIADTQYF
>many|TRBV20-1|TRBJ2-5|15
CSALEAGGTRETQYF
>-|TRBV18|TRBJ2-2|14
CASSDGTGTGELFF
>once|TRBV7-9|TRBJ1-2|16
CASSSRREPNNYGYTF
>many|TRBV9|TRBJ2-1|14
CASSVEVWNNEQFF
>-|TRBV3-1|-|11
CASSQQHEQYF
>few|TRBV29-1|TRBJ1-1|13
CSVCKELNTEAFF
>-|TRBV7-3|TRBJ1-2|13
CASSTGVAYGYTF
>-|TRBV27|TRBJ1-4|15
CASSLYMTGGEKLFF
>few|TRBV12-3/TRBV12-4|TRBJ1-2|13
CASSLVRGGGYTF
>few|TRBV5-8|TRBJ1-2|14
CASSRNSLNYGYTF
>-|TRBV29-1|TRBJ1-1|12
CSVHFRVREAFF
>-|TRBV7-2|TRBJ1-2|14
CANREGAGVYGYTF
>-|TRBV15|TRBJ2-3|14
CATASQGAKDAQYF
>many|TRBV27|TRBJ2-7|13
CASSPPSAYEQYF
>-|TRBV5-5|TRBJ1-2|16
CASSLGGLVAKDGYTF
>few|TRBV5-6|TRBJ2-1|11
CASSSSAEQFF
>-|TRBV20-1|TRBJ1-6|13
CSARAVVDSPLHF
>-|TRBV29-1|TRBJ2-7|13
CSVGGQGPLEQYF
>-|TRBV11-2|-|16
CASSLDQLAGVNEQYF
>-|TRBV6-2/TRBV6-3|TRBJ1-2|13
CASSFWTGSGYTF
>once|TRBV5-1|TRBJ2-2|16
CASSPRGITYTGELFF
>-|TRBV27|TRBJ2-7|14
CASRRDRVHAEQYF
>-|TRBV13|TRBJ2-3|16
CASSPGLDSSTDTQYF
>-|TRBV29-1|TRBJ2-1|14
CSVEVKGSYNEQFF
>few|TRBV6-2/TRBV6-3|TRBJ1-6|15
CASTEPGRGNSPLHF
>-|TRBV11-1|TRBJ2-1|16
CASSTIGLADYNEQFF
>few|TRBV28|TRBJ2-5|13
CATLGGGQETQYF
>few|TRBV5-1|TRBJ2-5|14
CASSFFGGLETQYF
>-|TRBV10-3|TRBJ1-3|17
CAISETRGRSSGTTIYF
>-|TRBV9|TRBJ2-1|14
CASGGGNSYSEQFF